A single TCR beta chain is shown here with its context. What it recognizes is unknown. The record originates from a study of cytomegalovirus exposure and HLA in healthy donors. At the level of the study: Unique TCR beta sequences numbering around 110 million came from around 180 million T cells in an earlier analysis. General study results and limits: Most of the TCR beta V segments (in an earlier analysis) were productive either about 87% or about 30% of the time.

The PCR used 60 Vbeta and 13 Jbeta primers. Per the study methods: Roughly 11 million shared chains were among the roughly 80 million unique TCR beta chains that a later analysis counted. Sequencing used immunoSEQ multiplex PCR; TCRdb keeps in-frame clones, though not all of them. For V, J and clone size, that table is used; D and trimming come from the DNA. The data contain around 130,000 clones, less than 75% of them singletons. The TCR sequence derives from a woman in her forties in good health and CMV-seropositive. Sequenced sample: PBMCs.

The CDR3 DNA sequence: TGCGCCAGCAGTCTAGGTTCATCCACAGATACGCAGTATTTT. Translation: CASSLGSSTDTQYF. The chain links TRBV5-1 to TRBJ2-3; D not resolved. The CDR3 is made up of 14 amino acids. The germline V gene has CDR1 SGHRS and CDR2 YFSETQ. Deletions cut 5 bases from V and 2 bases from J, with 12 bases between.